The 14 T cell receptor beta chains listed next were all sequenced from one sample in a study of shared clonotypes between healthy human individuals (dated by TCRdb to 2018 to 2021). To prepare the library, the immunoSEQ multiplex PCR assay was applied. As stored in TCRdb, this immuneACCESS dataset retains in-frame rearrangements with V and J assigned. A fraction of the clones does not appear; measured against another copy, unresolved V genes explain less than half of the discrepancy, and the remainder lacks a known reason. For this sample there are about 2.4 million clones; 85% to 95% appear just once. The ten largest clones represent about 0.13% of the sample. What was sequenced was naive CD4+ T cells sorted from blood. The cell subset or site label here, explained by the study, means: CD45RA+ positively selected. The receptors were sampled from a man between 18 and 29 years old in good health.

CDR3 loop: CASSPPGLLRRELFF. The DNA of the CDR3 is TGTGCCAGCAGCCCCCCCGGCCTTCTCCGGCGGGAACTGTTTTTT. This chain links TRBV2 with TRBJ1-4; D is undetermined. This CDR3 is built from 15 residues. Germline CDR1 is SNHLY and CDR2 is FYNNEI. V lost 6 bases, J lost 12 bases, and 23 bases lay in between.

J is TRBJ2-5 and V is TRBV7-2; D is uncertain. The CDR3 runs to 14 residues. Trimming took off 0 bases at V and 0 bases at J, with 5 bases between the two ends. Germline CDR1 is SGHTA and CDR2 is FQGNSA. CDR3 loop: CASSLALHQETQYF. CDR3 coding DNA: TGTGCCAGCAGCTTAGCACTCCACCAAGAGACCCAGTACTTC.

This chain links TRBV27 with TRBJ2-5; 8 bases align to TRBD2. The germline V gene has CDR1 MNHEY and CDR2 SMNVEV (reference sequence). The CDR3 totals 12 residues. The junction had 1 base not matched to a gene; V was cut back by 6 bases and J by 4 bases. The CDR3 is CASRGTRETQYF. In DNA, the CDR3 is TGTGCCAGCAGGGGGACTAGAGAGACCCAGTACTTC.

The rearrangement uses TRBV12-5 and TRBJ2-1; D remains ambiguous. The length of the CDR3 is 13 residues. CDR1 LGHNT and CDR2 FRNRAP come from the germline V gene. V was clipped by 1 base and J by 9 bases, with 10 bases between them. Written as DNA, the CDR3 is TGTGCTAGTGGTTTGGAAACAATTCGTGAGCAGTTCTTC. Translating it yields CASGLETIREQFF.

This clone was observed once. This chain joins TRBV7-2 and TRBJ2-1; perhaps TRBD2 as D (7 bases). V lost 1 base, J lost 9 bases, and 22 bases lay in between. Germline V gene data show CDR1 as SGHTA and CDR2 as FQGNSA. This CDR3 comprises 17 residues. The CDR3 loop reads CASSLVAGARLSPEQFF. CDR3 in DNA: TGTGCCAGCAGCTTAGTTGCGGGGGCCCGATTGAGTCCTGAGCAGTTCTTC. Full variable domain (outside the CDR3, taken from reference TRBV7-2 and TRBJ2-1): GAGVSQSPSNKVTEKGKDVELRCDPISGHTALYWYRQSLGQGLEFLIYFQGNSAPDKSGLPSDRFSAERTGGSVSTLTIQRTQQEDSAVYLCASSLVAGARLSPEQFFGPGTRLTVL.

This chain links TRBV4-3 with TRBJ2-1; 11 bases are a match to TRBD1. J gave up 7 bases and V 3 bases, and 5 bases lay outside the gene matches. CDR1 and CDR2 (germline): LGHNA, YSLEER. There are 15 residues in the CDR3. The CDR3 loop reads CASSHPGQGVNEQFF. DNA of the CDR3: TGCGCCAGCAGCCATCCGGGACAGGGGGTGAATGAGCAGTTCTTC.

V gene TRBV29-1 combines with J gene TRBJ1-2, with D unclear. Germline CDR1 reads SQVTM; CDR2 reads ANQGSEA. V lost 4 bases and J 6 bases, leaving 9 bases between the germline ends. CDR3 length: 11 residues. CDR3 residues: CSVGATHGYTF. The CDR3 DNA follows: TGCAGCGTTGGAGCGACACATGGCTACACCTTC.

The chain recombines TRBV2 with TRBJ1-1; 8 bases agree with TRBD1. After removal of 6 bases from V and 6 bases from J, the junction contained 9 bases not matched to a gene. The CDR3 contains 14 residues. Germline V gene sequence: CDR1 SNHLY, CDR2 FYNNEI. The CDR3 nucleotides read TGTGCCAGCAGCCTTGACAGGGGTACCGCTGAAGCTTTCTTT. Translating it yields CASSLDRGTAEAFF.

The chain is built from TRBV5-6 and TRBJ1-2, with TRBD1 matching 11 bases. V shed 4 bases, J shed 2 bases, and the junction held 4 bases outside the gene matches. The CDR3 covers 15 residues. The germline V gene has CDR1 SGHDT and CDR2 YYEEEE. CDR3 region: CASSEDRGLNYGYTF. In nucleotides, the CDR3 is TGTGCCAGCAGCGAGGACAGGGGGCTGAACTATGGCTACACCTTC.

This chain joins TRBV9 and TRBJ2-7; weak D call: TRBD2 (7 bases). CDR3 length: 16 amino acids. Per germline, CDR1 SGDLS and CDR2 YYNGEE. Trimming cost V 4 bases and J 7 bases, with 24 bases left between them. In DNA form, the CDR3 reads TGTGCCAGCAGCCCTCAGGGGACTATACGATTATGGGAGCAGTACTTC. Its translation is CASSPQGTIRLWEQYF.

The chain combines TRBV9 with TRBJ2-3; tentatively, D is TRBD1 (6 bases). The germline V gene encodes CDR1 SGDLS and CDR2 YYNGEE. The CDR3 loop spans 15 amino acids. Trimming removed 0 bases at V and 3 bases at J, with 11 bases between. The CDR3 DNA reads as TGTGCCAGCAGCGTAGTGGGGGCCCTGACAGATACGCAGTATTTT. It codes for CASSVVGALTDTQYF.

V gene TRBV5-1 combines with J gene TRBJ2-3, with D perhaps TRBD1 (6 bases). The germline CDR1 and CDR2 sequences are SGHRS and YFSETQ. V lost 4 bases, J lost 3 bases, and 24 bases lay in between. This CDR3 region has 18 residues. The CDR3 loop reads CASSLGAPGTLPTDTQYF. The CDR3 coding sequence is TGCGCCAGCAGCCTGGGGGCACCCGGGACCCTCCCGACAGATACGCAGTATTTT.

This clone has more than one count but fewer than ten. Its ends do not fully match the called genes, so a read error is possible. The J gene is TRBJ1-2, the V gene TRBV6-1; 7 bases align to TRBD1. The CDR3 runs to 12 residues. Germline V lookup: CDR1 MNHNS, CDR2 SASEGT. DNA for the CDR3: TGTGCCAGCAGTAAGGACAGGTCCCCAGTCTCCTTC. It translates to CASSKDRSPVSF.

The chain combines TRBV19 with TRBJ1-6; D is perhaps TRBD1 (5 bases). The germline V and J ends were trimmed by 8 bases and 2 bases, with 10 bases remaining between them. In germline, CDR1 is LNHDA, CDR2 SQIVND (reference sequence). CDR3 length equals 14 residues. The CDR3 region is CASQSGTYNSPLHF. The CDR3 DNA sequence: TGTGCCAGTCAGTCAGGGACCTATAATTCACCCCTCCACTTT.